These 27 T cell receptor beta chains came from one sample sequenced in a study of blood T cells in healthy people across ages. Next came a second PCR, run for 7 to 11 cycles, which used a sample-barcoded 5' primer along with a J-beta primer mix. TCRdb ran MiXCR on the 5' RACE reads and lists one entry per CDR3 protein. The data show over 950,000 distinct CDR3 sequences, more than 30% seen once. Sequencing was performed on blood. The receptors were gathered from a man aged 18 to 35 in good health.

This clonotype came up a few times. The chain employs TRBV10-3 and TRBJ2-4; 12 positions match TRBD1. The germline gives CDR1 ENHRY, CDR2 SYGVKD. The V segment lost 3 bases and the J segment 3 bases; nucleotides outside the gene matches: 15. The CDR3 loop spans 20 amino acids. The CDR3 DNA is TGTGCCATCAGTGATTGGGGACCGGGACAGGGGGCGTTTGGCAAAAACATTCAGTACTTC. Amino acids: CAISDWGPGQGAFGKNIQYF.

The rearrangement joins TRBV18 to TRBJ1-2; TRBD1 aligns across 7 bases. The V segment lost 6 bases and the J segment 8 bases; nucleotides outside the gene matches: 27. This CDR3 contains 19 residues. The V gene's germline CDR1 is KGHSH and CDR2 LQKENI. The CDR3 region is CASSDPGETGFRVSDGYTF. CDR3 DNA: TGTGCCAGCTCCGACCCGGGGGAGACAGGGTTTCGGGTTTCGGACGGCTACACCTTC. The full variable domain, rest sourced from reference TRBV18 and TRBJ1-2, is NAGVMQNPRHLVRRRGQEARLRCSPMKGHSHVYWYRQLPEEGLKFMVYLQKENIIDESGMPKERFSAEFPKEGPSILRIQQVVRGDSAAYFCASSDPGETGFRVSDGYTFGSGTRLTVV.

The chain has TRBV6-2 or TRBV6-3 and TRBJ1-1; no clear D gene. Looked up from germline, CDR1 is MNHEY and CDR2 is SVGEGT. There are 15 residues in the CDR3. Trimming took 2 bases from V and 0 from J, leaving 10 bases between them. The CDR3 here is CASSYRRVMNTEAFF. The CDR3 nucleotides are TGTGCCAGCAGTTACCGTCGGGTAATGAACACTGAAGCTTTCTTT.

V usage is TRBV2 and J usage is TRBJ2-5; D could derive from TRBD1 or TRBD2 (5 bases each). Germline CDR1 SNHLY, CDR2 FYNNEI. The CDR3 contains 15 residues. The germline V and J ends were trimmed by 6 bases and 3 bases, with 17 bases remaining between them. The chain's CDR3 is CASRKPGPREETQYF. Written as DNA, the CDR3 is TGTGCCAGCAGGAAACCGGGACCCCGCGAAGAGACCCAGTACTTC.

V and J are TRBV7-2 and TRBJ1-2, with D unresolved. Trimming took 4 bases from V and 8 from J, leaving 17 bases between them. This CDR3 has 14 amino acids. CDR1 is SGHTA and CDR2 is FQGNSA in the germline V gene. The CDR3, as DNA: TGTGCCAGCAGCTCGGGCCCCAGCTCTAGCGGCTACACCTTC. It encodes CASSSGPSSSGYTF.

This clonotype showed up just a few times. CDR3 sequence reads: CASSYPTASGAPHTDTQYF. The CDR3 DNA reads TGTGCCAGCAGTTACCCAACTGCTAGCGGGGCACCCCACACAGATACGCAGTATTTT. V gene TRBV6-2 or TRBV6-3 combines with J gene TRBJ2-3; the match to TRBD2 covers 9 bases. The CDR3 has 19 residues. Germline CDR1 is MNHEY and CDR2 is SVGEGT. V gave up 2 bases and J gave up 2 bases; unmatched junction bases: 14.

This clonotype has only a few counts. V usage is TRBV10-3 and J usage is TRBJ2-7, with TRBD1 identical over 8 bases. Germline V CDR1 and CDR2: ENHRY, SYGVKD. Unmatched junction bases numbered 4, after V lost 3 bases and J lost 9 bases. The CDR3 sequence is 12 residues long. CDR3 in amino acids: CAISEDRGTQYF. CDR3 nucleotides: TGTGCCATCAGTGAAGACAGGGGAACGCAGTACTTC.

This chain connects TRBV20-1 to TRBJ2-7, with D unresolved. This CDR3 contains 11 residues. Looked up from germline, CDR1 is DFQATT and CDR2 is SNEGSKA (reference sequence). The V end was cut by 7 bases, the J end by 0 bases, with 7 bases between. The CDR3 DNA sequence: TGCAGTGGGCAGGCCTCCTACGAGCAGTACTTC. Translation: CSGQASYEQYF.

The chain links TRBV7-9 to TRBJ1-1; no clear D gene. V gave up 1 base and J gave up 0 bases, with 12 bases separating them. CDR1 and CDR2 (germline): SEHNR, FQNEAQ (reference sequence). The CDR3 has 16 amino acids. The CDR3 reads CASSLDRARMNTEAFF. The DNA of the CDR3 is TGTGCCAGCAGCTTAGACCGCGCCCGTATGAACACTGAAGCTTTCTTT.

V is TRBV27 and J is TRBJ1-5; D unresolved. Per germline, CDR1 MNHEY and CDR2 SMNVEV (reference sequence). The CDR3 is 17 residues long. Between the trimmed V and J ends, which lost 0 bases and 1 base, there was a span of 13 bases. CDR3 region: CASSLSSWHASNQPQHF. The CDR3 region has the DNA TGTGCCAGCAGTTTATCTAGTTGGCACGCCAGCAATCAGCCCCAGCATTTT.

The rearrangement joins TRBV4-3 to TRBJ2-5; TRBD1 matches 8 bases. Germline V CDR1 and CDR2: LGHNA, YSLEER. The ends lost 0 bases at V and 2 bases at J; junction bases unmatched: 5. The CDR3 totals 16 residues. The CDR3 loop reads CASSQDGTGDQETQYF. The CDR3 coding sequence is TGCGCCAGCAGCCAAGATGGGACAGGCGATCAAGAGACCCAGTACTTC.

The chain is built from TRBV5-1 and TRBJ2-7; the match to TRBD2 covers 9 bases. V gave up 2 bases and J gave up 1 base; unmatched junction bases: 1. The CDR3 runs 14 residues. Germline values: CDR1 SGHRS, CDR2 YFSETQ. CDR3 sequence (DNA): TGCGCCAGCAGCTTTGCGGGGGGGTCCTACGAGCAGTACTTC. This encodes CASSFAGGSYEQYF.

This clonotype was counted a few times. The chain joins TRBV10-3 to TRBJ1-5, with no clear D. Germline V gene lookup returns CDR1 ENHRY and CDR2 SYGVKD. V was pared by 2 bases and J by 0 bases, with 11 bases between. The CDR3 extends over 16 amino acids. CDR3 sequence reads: CAISEPEAGSNQPQHF. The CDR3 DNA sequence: TGTGCCATCAGTGAGCCCGAGGCAGGTAGCAATCAGCCCCAGCATTTT.

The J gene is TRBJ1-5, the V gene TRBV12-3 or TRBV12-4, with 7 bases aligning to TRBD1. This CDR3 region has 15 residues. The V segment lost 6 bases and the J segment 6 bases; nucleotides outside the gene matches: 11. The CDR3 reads CASSLRDSPGQPQHF. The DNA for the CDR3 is TGTGCCAGCAGCCTCCGGGACAGCCCCGGTCAGCCCCAGCATTTT.

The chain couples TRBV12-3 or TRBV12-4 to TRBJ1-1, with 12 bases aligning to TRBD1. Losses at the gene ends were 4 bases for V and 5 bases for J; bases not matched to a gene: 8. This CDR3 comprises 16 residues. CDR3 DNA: TGTGCCAGCAGTTCCGGGACAGGGGGCTGGGATACTGAAGCTTTCTTT. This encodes CASSSGTGGWDTEAFF.

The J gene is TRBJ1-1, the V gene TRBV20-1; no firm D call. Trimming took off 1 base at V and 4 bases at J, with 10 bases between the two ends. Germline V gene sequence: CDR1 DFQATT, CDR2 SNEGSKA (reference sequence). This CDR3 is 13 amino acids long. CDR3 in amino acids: CSARVPRTTEAFF. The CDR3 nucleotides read TGCAGTGCTAGAGTCCCCAGGACCACTGAAGCTTTCTTT.

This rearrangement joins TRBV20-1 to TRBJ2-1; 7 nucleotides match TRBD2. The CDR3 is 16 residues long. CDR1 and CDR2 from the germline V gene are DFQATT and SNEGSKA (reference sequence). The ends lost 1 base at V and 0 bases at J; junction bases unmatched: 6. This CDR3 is CSARGPSGDSYNEQFF. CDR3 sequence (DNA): TGCAGTGCTAGAGGCCCTAGCGGAGACTCCTACAATGAGCAGTTCTTC.

CDR3 sequence reads: CASSFGRFGRNNSPLHF. DNA of the CDR3: TGTGCCAGCAGCTTCGGGAGGTTTGGCAGAAATAATTCACCCCTCCACTTT. The chain joins TRBV7-2 to TRBJ1-6; D is uncertain. Trimming took 3 bases from V and 5 from J, leaving 17 bases between them. The CDR3 covers 17 residues. CDR1 and CDR2 from the germline V gene are SGHTA and FQGNSA.

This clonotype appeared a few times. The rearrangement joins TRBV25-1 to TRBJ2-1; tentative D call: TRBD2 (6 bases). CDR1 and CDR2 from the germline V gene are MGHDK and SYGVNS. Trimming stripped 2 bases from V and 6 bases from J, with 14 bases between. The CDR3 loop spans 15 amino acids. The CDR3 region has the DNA TGTGCCAGCAGTGAAAGTCTAGCGAGGCCCAATGAGCAGTTCTTC. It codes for CASSESLARPNEQFF.

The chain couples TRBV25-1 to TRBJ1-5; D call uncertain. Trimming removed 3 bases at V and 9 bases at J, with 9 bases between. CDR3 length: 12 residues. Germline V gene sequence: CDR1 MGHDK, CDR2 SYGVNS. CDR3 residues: CASSDTYAPQHF. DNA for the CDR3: TGTGCCAGCAGTGACACGTACGCGCCCCAGCATTTT. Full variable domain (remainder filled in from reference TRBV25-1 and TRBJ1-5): EADIYQTPRYLVIGTGKKITLECSQTMGHDKMYWYQQDPGMELHLIHYSYGVNSTEKGDLSSESTVSRIRTEHFPLTLESARPSHTSQYLCASSDTYAPQHFGDGTRLSIL.

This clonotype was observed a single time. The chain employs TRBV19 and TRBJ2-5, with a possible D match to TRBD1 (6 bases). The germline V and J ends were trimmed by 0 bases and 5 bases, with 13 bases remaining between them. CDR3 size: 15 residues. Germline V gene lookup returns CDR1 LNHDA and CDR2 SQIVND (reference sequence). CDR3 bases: TGTGCCAGTAGTATAGAGGGGGCAGGGCTGGAGACCCAGTACTTC. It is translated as CASSIEGAGLETQYF.

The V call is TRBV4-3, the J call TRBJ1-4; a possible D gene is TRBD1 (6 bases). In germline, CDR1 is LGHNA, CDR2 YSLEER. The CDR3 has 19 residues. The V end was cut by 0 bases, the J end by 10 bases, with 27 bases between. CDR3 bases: TGCGCCAGCAGCCAAGATTTCTCGCCGGGGGCAAATATGCAGGGAAAACTGTTTTTT. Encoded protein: CASSQDFSPGANMQGKLFF.

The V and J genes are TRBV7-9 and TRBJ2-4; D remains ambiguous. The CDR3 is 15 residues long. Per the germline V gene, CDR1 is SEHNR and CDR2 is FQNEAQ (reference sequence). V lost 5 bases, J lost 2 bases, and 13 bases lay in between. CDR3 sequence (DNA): TGTGCCAGCAGCATATATTCCCCGACCAAAAACATTCAGTACTTC. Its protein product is CASSIYSPTKNIQYF.

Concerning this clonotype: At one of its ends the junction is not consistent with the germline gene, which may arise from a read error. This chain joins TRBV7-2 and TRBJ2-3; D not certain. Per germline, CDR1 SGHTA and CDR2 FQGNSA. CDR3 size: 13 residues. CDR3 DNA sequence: TGTGCCGGCAGCCCACCGAGATGGGATACGCAGTATTTT. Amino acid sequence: CAGSPPRWDTQYF.

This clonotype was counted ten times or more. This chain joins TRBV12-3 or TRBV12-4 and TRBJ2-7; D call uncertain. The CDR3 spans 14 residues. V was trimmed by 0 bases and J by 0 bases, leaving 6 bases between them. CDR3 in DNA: TGTGCCAGCAGTTTAGCAGGTGTCTCCTACGAGCAGTACTTC. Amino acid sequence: CASSLAGVSYEQYF.

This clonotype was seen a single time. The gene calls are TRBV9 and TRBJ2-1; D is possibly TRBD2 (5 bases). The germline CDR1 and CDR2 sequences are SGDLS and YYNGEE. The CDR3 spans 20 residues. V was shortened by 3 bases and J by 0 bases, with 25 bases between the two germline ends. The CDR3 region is CASSGFPSLGGLSSYNEQFF. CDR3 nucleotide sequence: TGTGCCAGCAGCGGGTTTCCATCTTTGGGCGGACTGAGCTCCTACAATGAGCAGTTCTTC.

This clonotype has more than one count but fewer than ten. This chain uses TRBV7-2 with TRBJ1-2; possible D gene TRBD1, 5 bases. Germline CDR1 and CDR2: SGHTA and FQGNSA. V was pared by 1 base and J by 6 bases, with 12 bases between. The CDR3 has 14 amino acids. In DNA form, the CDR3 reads TGTGCCAGCAGCTTAGGGACAACTTCGGATGGCTACACCTTC. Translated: CASSLGTTSDGYTF.